Below, 24 T cell receptor beta chains from the same sample are listed, as sequenced in a study of T cell responses to AZD1222 COVID-19 vaccine (dated by TCRdb to about 2021). Library construction relied on the immunoSEQ multiplex PCR assay. The table was pulled from immuneACCESS by TCRdb, which kept in-frame rearrangements only. Such tables lose some clones; where checked, under half of the loss comes from unresolved V genes, and the rest has no known cause. Present in this sample are 100,000 to 150,000 clones, about 90% of which were seen just once. About 1.9% of the sample goes to the ten largest clones. The sample's time point label, in plain terms: about 28 days (+/-7) after the second vaccine dose. The source was peripheral blood, collected 28 days after the second AZD1222 dose. Every receptor here comes from an adult who received the AZD1222 COVID-19 vaccine.

The chain couples TRBV5-8 to TRBJ2-5; 14 bases fit TRBD2. The CDR3 spans 17 residues. J gave up 1 base and V 4 bases, and 6 bases lay outside the gene matches. The germline V gene encodes CDR1 SGHTS and CDR2 YDEGEE. The DNA of the CDR3 is TGTGCCAGCAGCCCGGGACTAGCGGGAGCGCCCCAAGAGACCCAGTACTTC. It encodes CASSPGLAGAPQETQYF. The full variable domain, completed using reference TRBV5-8 and TRBJ2-5, is EAGVTQSPTHLIKTRGQQATLRCSPISGHTSVYWYQQALGLGLQFLLWYDEGEERNRGNFPPRFSGRQFPNYSSELNVNALELEDSALYLCASSPGLAGAPQETQYFGPGTRLLVL.

The J gene is TRBJ2-1, the V gene TRBV7-2, with D possibly TRBD2 on 6 matching bases. From germline, CDR1 is SGHTA and CDR2 FQGNSA. CDR3 length equals 14 residues. Trimming cost V 3 bases and J 8 bases, with 14 bases left between them. The chain's CDR3 is CASSFHFGSDEQFF. DNA for the CDR3: TGTGCCAGCAGCTTCCACTTCGGGAGTGATGAGCAGTTCTTC. Filled out from reference TRBV7-2 and TRBJ2-1, the complete variable domain reads GAGVSQSPSNKVTEKGKDVELRCDPISGHTALYWYRQSLGQGLEFLIYFQGNSAPDKSGLPSDRFSAERTGGSVSTLTIQRTQQEDSAVYLCASSFHFGSDEQFFGPGTRLTVL.

This clone showed up just once. The chain has TRBV25-1 and TRBJ2-1; 14 bases match TRBD2. With V trimmed by 6 bases and J by 10 bases, 5 bases remained unmatched. CDR3 length equals 14 residues. The germline V gene encodes CDR1 MGHDK and CDR2 SYGVNS. The DNA of the CDR3 is TGTGCCAGCAGGGAGGGACTAGCGGGAGACGAGCAGTTCTTC. Encoded protein: CASREGLAGDEQFF.

V is TRBV28 and J is TRBJ2-3, with no clear D. The CDR3 sequence is 12 residues long. Germline loops: CDR1 MDHEN, CDR2 SYDVKM. V lost 8 bases to trimming and J lost 2 bases, with 8 bases between them. In DNA form, the CDR3 reads TGTGCCAGCGCTCAGAACACAGATACGCAGTATTTT. Amino acids: CASAQNTDTQYF.

On this clone: Other nucleotide sequences in the sample specify the same CDR3. The chain has TRBV6-4 and TRBJ1-1, with D possibly TRBD1 on 5 matching bases. The length of the CDR3 is 13 residues. The ends were cut back, 4 bases at V and 4 bases at J, with 10 bases in the middle. Per the germline V gene, CDR1 is MRHNA and CDR2 is SNTAGT. The CDR3 region has the DNA TGTGCCAGCAGTGTTGATAGGGGCACTGAAGCTTTCTTT. Encoded protein: CASSVDRGTEAFF.

V is TRBV4-3 and J is TRBJ1-1, with unresolved D. The CDR3 sequence is 16 residues long. The V and J ends lost 1 base and 2 bases respectively, with 14 bases between them. From germline, CDR1 is LGHNA and CDR2 YSLEER. CDR3 region: CASSQVGRNPNTEAFF. In DNA, the CDR3 is TGCGCCAGCAGCCAAGTGGGAAGGAACCCTAACACTGAAGCTTTCTTT.

The rearrangement joins TRBV23-1 to TRBJ2-1, with 10 bases fitting TRBD2. TRBV23-1 is classed as an ORF, of uncertain function. The CDR3 runs to 18 residues. The V gene end was trimmed by 1 base and the J gene end by 0 bases; junction bases not matched to a gene: 6. DNA for the CDR3: TGCGCCAGCAGTCAATACCTAGCGGGAGCAGGCTCCTACAATGAGCAGTTCTTC. It encodes CASSQYLAGAGSYNEQFF.

The chain carries TRBV2 and TRBJ2-5; D remains ambiguous. CDR1 is SNHLY and CDR2 is FYNNEI in the germline V gene. The CDR3 extends over 15 amino acids. V was shortened by 3 bases and J by 7 bases, with 18 bases between the two germline ends. The CDR3 here is CASSDSRLEVGTQYF. CDR3 nucleotide sequence: TGTGCCAGCAGTGACTCTCGGCTCGAGGTCGGGACCCAGTACTTC.

The chain joins TRBV19 to TRBJ1-5; 7 positions match TRBD1. CDR1 is LNHDA, CDR2 SQIVND, per germline (reference sequence). With 6 bases clipped from V and 6 bases from J, the junction kept 8 bases outside the gene matches. CDR3 length equals 14 residues. CDR3 amino acids: CASRGRGLFQPQHF. The CDR3 DNA reads as TGTGCCAGTAGGGGCAGGGGGTTGTTTCAGCCCCAGCATTTT.

The CDR3 region has the DNA TGTGCCACCAGTGATGGGATTAGGTCTGGGGCCAACGTCCTGACTTTC. Protein product: CATSDGIRSGANVLTF. The rearrangement links TRBV24-1 to TRBJ2-6; D remains unclear. The V gene lost 3 bases and the J gene lost 1 base, with 9 bases spanning the gap. Germline-derived CDR1 and CDR2 are KGHDR and SFDVKD. The CDR3 runs 16 residues.

V is TRBV6-1 and J is TRBJ1-6, with no clear D. The germline CDR1 and CDR2 sequences are MNHNS and SASEGT. V lost 2 bases to trimming and J lost 7 bases, with 6 bases between them. The length of the CDR3 is 13 residues. The CDR3: CASSERDNSPLHF. CDR3 sequence (DNA): TGTGCCAGCAGTGAACGCGACAATTCACCCCTCCACTTT.

The chain combines TRBV12-3 or TRBV12-4 with TRBJ2-3; no clear D. V was cut by 3 bases and J by 3 bases, with 7 bases left in between. The length of the CDR3 is 13 residues. In nucleotides, the CDR3 is TGTGCCAGCAGTTTTGGCCGAACAGATACGCAGTATTTT. The encoded protein is CASSFGRTDTQYF.

The V call is TRBV24-1, the J call TRBJ2-5, with D perhaps matching TRBD1 or TRBD2 (5 bases each). Trimming took off 2 bases at V and 4 bases at J, with 13 bases between the two ends. The CDR3 covers 15 residues. Germline V gives CDR1 KGHDR, CDR2 SFDVKD. CDR3 region: CATSDYEGSGETQYF. The CDR3 DNA sequence: TGTGCCACCAGTGATTACGAGGGGAGTGGAGAGACCCAGTACTTC.

This clone was seen only once. The chain carries TRBV2 and TRBJ2-1; D possibly corresponds to TRBD1 (6 bases). V was trimmed by 7 bases and J by 0 bases, leaving 13 bases between them. The CDR3 has 15 amino acids. Germline assignment: CDR1 SNHLY and CDR2 FYNNEI. The CDR3 here is CASTPGHSSYNEQFF. The CDR3 DNA is TGTGCCAGCACCCCGGGACATAGCTCCTACAATGAGCAGTTCTTC.

The chain carries TRBV7-9 and TRBJ1-2; TRBD1 is a possible D gene (6 bases). Between the trimmed V and J ends, which lost 3 bases and 8 bases, there was a span of 13 bases. The CDR3 covers 13 residues. CDR1 and CDR2 from the germline V gene are SEHNR and FQNEAQ (reference sequence). Here the CDR3 DNA reads TGTGCCAGCAGCTTGGACGGGGGCAGGGGCTACACCTTC. This encodes CASSLDGGRGYTF.

V and J are TRBV5-4 and TRBJ1-5; D is unresolved. CDR3 size: 14 residues. V was trimmed by 8 bases and J by 6 bases, leaving 18 bases between them. Germline values: CDR1 SGHNT, CDR2 YYREEE (reference sequence). DNA for the CDR3: TGTGCCAGGAGGTACACCGCCGGGCTTCAGCCCCAGCATTTT. This gives the protein CARRYTAGLQPQHF.

In regard to this clone: The limits of the CDR3 on the DNA are not certain, so only TCRdb's listed CDR3 is given. This rearrangement joins TRBV7-9 to TRBJ1-1; the listed D gene, TRBD1, was not tested against the DNA. Looked up from germline, CDR1 is SEHNR and CDR2 is FQNEAQ (reference sequence). The CDR3 is made up of 12 amino acids, end residues included. The CDR3 region is CASSLVGQGNFF.

The J gene is TRBJ2-7, the V gene TRBV5-5; tentative D call: TRBD1 (5 bases). The CDR3 has 13 amino acids. V was shortened by 1 base and J by 2 bases, with 7 bases between the two germline ends. In germline, CDR1 is SGHKS, CDR2 YYEKEE (reference sequence). The CDR3 bases are TGTGCCAGCAGCTTGAGGGGTACCTACGAGCAGTACTTC. Protein product: CASSLRGTYEQYF.

J is TRBJ2-3 and V is TRBV24-1, with 14 positions matching TRBD2. Looked up from germline, CDR1 is KGHDR and CDR2 is SFDVKD. V lost 5 bases, J lost 5 bases, and 11 bases stayed unmatched. This CDR3 has 18 residues. The chain's CDR3 is CATSGLAGGPFRKDTQYF. CDR3 nucleotide sequence: TGTGCCACCAGTGGACTAGCGGGAGGGCCTTTTCGGAAAGATACGCAGTATTTT.

V is TRBV19 and J is TRBJ1-1; no firm D call. The germline V gene has CDR1 LNHDA and CDR2 SQIVND (reference sequence). There are 13 residues in the CDR3. Trimming removed 0 bases from V and 12 bases from J, with 14 bases in between. The chain's CDR3 is CASSIDGGRATFF. The CDR3 DNA reads TGTGCCAGTAGTATAGATGGCGGACGGGCAACTTTCTTT.

V usage is TRBV11-2 and J usage is TRBJ1-4; D unresolved. V shed 3 bases and J shed 5 bases, with 7 bases lying between them. This CDR3 comprises 13 residues. CDR1 and CDR2 (germline): SGHAT, FQNNGV. As DNA, the CDR3 is TGTGCCAGCAGCTTCTCGGAAAATGAAAAACTGTTTTTT. Encoded protein: CASSFSENEKLFF. Based on the CDR3 plus reference TRBV11-2 and TRBJ1-4, the full variable domain is EAGVAQSPRYKIIEKRQSVAFWCNPISGHATLYWYQQILGQGPKLLIQFQNNGVVDDSQLPKDRFSAERLKGVDSTLKIQPAKLEDSAVYLCASSFSENEKLFFGSGTQLSVL.

This chain links TRBV27 with TRBJ2-3, with 7 nucleotides matching TRBD1. V lost 5 bases and J lost 1; bases outside the gene matches: 15. CDR1 is MNHEY and CDR2 is SMNVEV in the germline V gene (reference sequence). This CDR3 is 18 amino acids long. CDR3 in amino acids: CASSKRGSGTAGTDTQYF. The DNA for the CDR3 is TGTGCCAGCAGTAAAAGAGGTTCCGGGACAGCCGGCACAGATACGCAGTATTTT.

This rearrangement joins TRBV2 to TRBJ2-1; D is unclear. V lost 3 bases and J 2 bases, leaving 8 bases between the germline ends. Germline CDR1 reads SNHLY; CDR2 reads FYNNEI. There are 14 residues in the CDR3. The CDR3 loop is CASSDSRTYNEQFF. The DNA of the CDR3 is TGTGCCAGCAGTGATTCCAGAACCTACAATGAGCAGTTCTTC.

The chain is built from TRBV7-2 and TRBJ2-2; D remains ambiguous. The germline V gene encodes CDR1 SGHTA and CDR2 FQGNSA. V shed 4 bases and J shed 3 bases, with 6 bases lying between them. The CDR3 totals 13 residues. CDR3 loop: CASSSTDTGELFF. As DNA, the CDR3 is TGTGCCAGCAGCTCCACGGACACCGGGGAGCTGTTTTTT.